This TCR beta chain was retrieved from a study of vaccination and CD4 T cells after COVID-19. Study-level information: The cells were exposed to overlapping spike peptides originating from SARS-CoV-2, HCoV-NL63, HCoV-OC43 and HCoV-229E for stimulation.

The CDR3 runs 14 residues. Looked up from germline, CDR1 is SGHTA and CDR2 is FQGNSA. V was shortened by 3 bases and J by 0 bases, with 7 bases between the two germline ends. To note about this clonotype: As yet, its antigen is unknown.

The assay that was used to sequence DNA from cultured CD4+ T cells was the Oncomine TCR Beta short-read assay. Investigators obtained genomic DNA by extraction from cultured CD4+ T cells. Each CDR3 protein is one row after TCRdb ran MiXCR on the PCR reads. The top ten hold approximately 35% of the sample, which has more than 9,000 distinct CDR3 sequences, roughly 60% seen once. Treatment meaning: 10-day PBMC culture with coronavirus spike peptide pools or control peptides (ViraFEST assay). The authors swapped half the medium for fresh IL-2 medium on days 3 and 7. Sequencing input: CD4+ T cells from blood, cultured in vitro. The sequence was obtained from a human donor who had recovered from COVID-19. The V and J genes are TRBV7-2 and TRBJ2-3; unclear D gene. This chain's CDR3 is CASSLAHSTDTQYF. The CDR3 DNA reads TGTGCCAGCAGCTTGGCCCATAGCACAGATACGCAGTATTTT.